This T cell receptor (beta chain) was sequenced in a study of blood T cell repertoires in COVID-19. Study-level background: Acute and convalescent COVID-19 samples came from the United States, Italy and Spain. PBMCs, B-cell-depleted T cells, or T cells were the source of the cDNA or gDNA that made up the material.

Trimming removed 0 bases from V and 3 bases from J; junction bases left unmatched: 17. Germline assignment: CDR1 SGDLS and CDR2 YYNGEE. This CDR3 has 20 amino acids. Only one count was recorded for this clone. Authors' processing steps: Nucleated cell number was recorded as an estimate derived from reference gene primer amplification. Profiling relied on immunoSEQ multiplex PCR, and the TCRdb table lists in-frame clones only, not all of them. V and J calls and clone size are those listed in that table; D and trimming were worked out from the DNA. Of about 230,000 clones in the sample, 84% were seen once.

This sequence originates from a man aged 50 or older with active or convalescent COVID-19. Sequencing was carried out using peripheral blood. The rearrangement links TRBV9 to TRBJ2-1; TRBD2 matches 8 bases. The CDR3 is CASSVVPLLGGGSRYNEQFF. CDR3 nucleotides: TGTGCCAGCAGCGTAGTACCGTTACTTGGCGGGGGGTCTCGCTACAATGAGCAGTTCTTC.